The 7 T cell receptor beta chains below come from one sample, sequenced in a study of T cell responses to AZD1222 COVID-19 vaccine. The repertoire was sequenced with immunoSEQ multiplex PCR; TCRdb's copy has only in-frame clones and lacks some. The sample includes more than 100,000 clones, roughly 88% seen only once; the top ten take roughly 4%. Sequencing used peripheral blood, obtained on day 0 of AZD1222 vaccination. These receptors were taken from an adult in good health.

V gene TRBV10-3 combines with J gene TRBJ1-6; D is perhaps TRBD1 (5 bases). Trimming removed 6 bases at V and 11 bases at J, with 17 bases between. This CDR3 contains 14 residues. The V gene's germline CDR1 is ENHRY and CDR2 SYGVKD. The CDR3 reads CAIRPGTGNPPLHF. The CDR3 nucleotides read TGTGCCATCAGGCCCGGGACTGGAAATCCACCCCTCCACTTT.

This sequence joins TRBV11-2 and TRBJ1-6; unclear D gene. The CDR3 contains 15 residues. V lost 1 base to trimming and J lost 0 bases, with 4 bases between them. CDR1 and CDR2 (germline): SGHAT, FQNNGV. CDR3 protein: CASSLAPSYNSPLHF. The CDR3 DNA follows: TGTGCCAGCAGCTTAGCTCCCTCCTATAATTCACCCCTCCACTTT.

The chain joins TRBV19 to TRBJ1-4; weak D call: TRBD1 (6 bases). The CDR3 length is 16 residues. V lost 3 bases and J lost 2, with 13 bases in between. The germline V gene has CDR1 LNHDA and CDR2 SQIVND (reference sequence). Here the CDR3 reads CASSMGGGATNEKLFF. The CDR3 DNA is TGTGCCAGTAGTATGGGTGGGGGGGCGACTAATGAAAAACTGTTTTTT.

V usage is TRBV3-1 (or the pseudogene TRBV3-2) and J usage is TRBJ2-3; D remains ambiguous. V dropped 1 base and J dropped 4 bases, with 9 bases sitting between them. Germline assignment: CDR1 LGHDT and CDR2 YNNKEL (reference sequence). The CDR3 is made up of 14 amino acids. The CDR3 spells CASSQVGAADTQYF. The CDR3 DNA reads TGTGCCAGCAGCCAAGTAGGCGCGGCAGATACGCAGTATTTT.

This chain links TRBV6-5 with TRBJ1-2; D gene uncertain. The V end lost 6 bases, the J end lost 3 bases, and 14 bases lay between the germline ends. This CDR3 comprises 14 residues. The germline gives CDR1 MNHEY, CDR2 SVGAGI. The DNA for the CDR3 is TGTGCCAGCAGACTATTTTCGCGGGACTATGGCTACACCTTC. This codes for CASRLFSRDYGYTF.

V is TRBV4-2 and J is TRBJ2-3; D gene unclear. Deletions cut 1 base from V and 0 bases from J, with 8 bases between. Germline V gives CDR1 LGHNA, CDR2 YNFKEQ. CDR3 length: 15 residues. The CDR3 region is CASSQVTGSTDTQYF. The CDR3 DNA is TGTGCCAGCAGCCAAGTCACGGGTAGCACAGATACGCAGTATTTT.

This clone was seen a single time. The chain carries TRBV27 and TRBJ1-6; D is possibly TRBD1 (6 bases). Trimming removed 7 bases from V and 6 bases from J, with 16 bases in between. Germline values: CDR1 MNHEY, CDR2 SMNVEV (reference sequence). The CDR3 totals 15 residues. CDR3 bases: TGTGCCAGCAAAGCCTCGACAGGACCTAATTCACCCCTCCACTTT. Translation gives CASKASTGPNSPLHF.